The 32 T cell receptor beta chains in this list originate from one sample, sequenced in a study of beta chain features in type 1 diabetes. General study results and limits: All four CD4+ subsets of Type 1 diabetes patients contained TCRB CDR3s that were moderately but significantly shorter.

Antigens of these TCRs are unknown. The sequenced template was cDNA made from the entire isolated RNA. Sequenced by immunoSEQ multiplex PCR; TCRdb stores in-frame clones only, minus some. The sample carries some 290,000 clones, roughly an eighth recorded once. Sequences were obtained from naive CD4+ T cells from blood. Receptors were obtained from a man younger than 45 with type 1 diabetes.

CDR3 loop: CASSFGGRDEQFF. DNA for the CDR3: TGTGCCAGCAGCTTCGGTGGGAGGGATGAGCAGTTCTTC. The gene calls are TRBV11-2 and TRBJ2-1; 7 nucleotides match TRBD2. The V and J ends lost 3 bases and 8 bases, in that order; junction bases with no gene match: 4. The CDR3 is 13 amino acids. Germline-derived CDR1 and CDR2 are SGHAT and FQNNGV.

This chain connects TRBV5-4 to TRBJ2-3, with D uncertain. This CDR3 has 15 amino acids. Deletions cut 4 bases from V and 2 bases from J, with 14 bases between. Germline V gene sequence: CDR1 SGHNT, CDR2 YYREEE (reference sequence). The CDR3 sequence is CASSLVAPDTDTQYF. The CDR3 DNA reads TGTGCCAGCAGCCTAGTGGCACCCGACACAGATACGCAGTATTTT.

Only a few counts were recorded for this clone. The V and J genes are TRBV2 and TRBJ2-3; D is possibly TRBD1 (5 bases). Germline V gives CDR1 SNHLY, CDR2 FYNNEI. Deletions cut 3 bases from V and 9 bases from J, with 13 bases between. This CDR3 has 13 amino acids. CDR3 sequence: CASSDSTAGTQYF. The CDR3 DNA follows: TGTGCCAGCAGTGATTCGACAGCCGGGACGCAGTATTTT. The full variable domain, completed using reference TRBV2 and TRBJ2-3, is EPEVTQTPSHQVTQMGQEVILRCVPISNHLYFYWYRQILGQKVEFLVSFYNNEISEKSEIFDDQFSVERPDGSNFTLKIRSTKLEDSAMYFCASSDSTAGTQYFGPGTRLTVL.

The genes are TRBV7-7 and TRBJ2-1; no firm D call. The ends were cut back, 2 bases at V and 9 bases at J, with 11 bases in the middle. The germline CDR1 and CDR2 sequences are SSHAT and FNYEAQ (reference sequence). The CDR3 contains 13 residues. Written as DNA, the CDR3 is TGTGCCAGCAGCTTAACAGAGCTGGGTGAGCAGTTCTTC. It translates to CASSLTELGEQFF.

This clone was seen a handful of times. The gene calls are TRBV18 and TRBJ2-1; perhaps TRBD1 as D (6 bases). There are 13 residues in the CDR3. Looked up from germline, CDR1 is KGHSH and CDR2 is LQKENI. V lost 3 bases and J 7 bases, leaving 10 bases between the germline ends. In nucleotides, the CDR3 is TGTGCCAGCTCACCCCGACAGGTGAATGAGCAGTTCTTC. Translating gives CASSPRQVNEQFF.

Only a few counts were recorded for this clone. The CDR3 spells CAWSVGTLSNQPQHF. DNA of the CDR3: TGTGCCTGGAGTGTAGGGACATTAAGCAATCAGCCCCAGCATTTT. The chain is built from TRBV30 and TRBJ1-5, with D possibly matching TRBD1 (6 bases). V lost 0 bases and J lost 1, with 10 bases in between. The germline gives CDR1 GTSNPN, CDR2 SVGIG (reference sequence). CDR3 length: 15 residues.

The chain uses TRBV18 and TRBJ2-3, with 8 bases fitting TRBD2. CDR1 is KGHSH and CDR2 is LQKENI in the germline V gene. The CDR3 runs 14 residues. V shed 5 bases and J 7 bases; nucleotides not matched to a gene: 8. The CDR3: CASSSTSAAHTQYF. In nucleotides, the CDR3 is TGTGCCAGCTCATCGACTAGCGCGGCGCATACGCAGTATTTT.

This clone was found a few times. The J gene is TRBJ2-7, the V gene TRBV9, with 10 bases identical to TRBD2. This CDR3 is 15 amino acids long. V lost 0 bases and J lost 5; bases outside the gene matches: 5. CDR1 and CDR2 (germline): SGDLS, YYNGEE. CDR3 amino acids: CASSVGPGTSDEQYF. The CDR3 DNA sequence: TGTGCCAGCAGCGTAGGACCAGGGACTAGCGACGAGCAGTACTTC.

V and J are TRBV5-1 and TRBJ2-2; 8 bases match TRBD2. V lost 4 bases to trimming and J lost 5 bases; unmatched junction nucleotides: 10. Germline CDR1 and CDR2: SGHRS and YFSETQ. The length of the CDR3 is 16 residues. The CDR3 DNA sequence: TGCGCCAGCAGCCCCCGCACCGGGAGGGGAACCGGGGAGCTGTTTTTT. It is translated as CASSPRTGRGTGELFF.

This sequence joins TRBV2 and TRBJ2-5, with a possible D match to TRBD1 (6 bases). V gave up 6 bases and J gave up 4 bases, with 9 bases separating them. Germline V gene lookup returns CDR1 SNHLY and CDR2 FYNNEI. The CDR3 totals 12 residues. The CDR3 coding sequence is TGTGCCAGCAGACCGACAGGAGAGACCCAGTACTTC. It codes for CASRPTGETQYF.

In this sample, this clone turned up a few times. The chain uses TRBV4-3 and TRBJ2-2; maybe TRBD1 (5 bases). CDR3 length: 16 residues. V was clipped by 3 bases and J by 0 bases, with 11 bases between them. In germline, CDR1 is LGHNA, CDR2 YSLEER. The CDR3 nucleotides read TGCGCCAGCAGCCACCGACAGTCTACGAACACCGGGGAGCTGTTTTTT. This translates into CASSHRQSTNTGELFF.

This clone was seen a handful of times. The genes are TRBV16 and TRBJ2-7; D not certain. CDR1 KGHSY and CDR2 FQNENV come from the germline V gene. This CDR3 is 17 amino acids long. Trimming shortened V by 4 bases and J by 0 bases, and 19 bases separated the two germline ends. The CDR3 DNA sequence: TGTGCCAGCAGCCTCCACCTCAGAAGCTCTAGCTCCTACGAGCAGTACTTC. This sequence encodes CASSLHLRSSSSYEQYF.

The rearrangement links TRBV6-5 to TRBJ2-4; 9 nucleotides line up with TRBD1. In germline, CDR1 is MNHEY, CDR2 SVGAGI. This CDR3 has 14 residues. With 5 bases clipped from V and 7 bases from J, the junction kept 6 bases outside the gene matches. Written as DNA, the CDR3 is TGTGCCAGCAGTCGGGACAGGGAGGGGAACATTCAGTACTTC. Protein product: CASSRDREGNIQYF.

There are a few counts of this clone. The CDR3 protein is CASSRSTASGRYDEQFF. Here the CDR3 DNA reads TGTGCCAGCAGCCGTTCCACAGCTAGCGGGAGATATGATGAGCAGTTCTTC. This chain links TRBV5-4 with TRBJ2-1, with 10 bases fitting TRBD2. The germline V gene has CDR1 SGHNT and CDR2 YYREEE (reference sequence). The J segment lost 8 bases and the V segment lost 4 bases, leaving 15 bases of the junction unmatched. The CDR3 contains 17 residues. The whole variable domain, filled in from reference TRBV5-4 and TRBJ2-1, reads ETGVTQSPTHLIKTRGQQVTLRCSSQSGHNTVSWYQQALGQGPQFIFQYYREEENGRGNFPPRFSGLQFPNYSSELNVNALELDDSALYLCASSRSTASGRYDEQFFGPGTRLTVL.

V usage is TRBV4-2 and J usage is TRBJ1-4; TRBD1 might be the D (5 bases). V was trimmed by 1 base and J by 2 bases, leaving 8 bases between them. Germline V gene lookup returns CDR1 LGHNA and CDR2 YNFKEQ. This CDR3 is built from 15 residues. Written as DNA, the CDR3 is TGTGCCAGCAGCCAAGGCGGGGCGACTAATGAAAAACTGTTTTTT. Translation: CASSQGGATNEKLFF.

This clone was seen more than once but under ten times. The V gene is TRBV23-1, the J gene TRBJ2-7; the match to TRBD1 covers 11 bases. TRBV23-1 is recorded as an ORF, its role being uncertain. The CDR3 totals 15 residues. The V and J ends lost 4 bases and 6 bases, in that order; junction bases with no gene match: 8. As DNA, the CDR3 is TGCGCCAGCAGTCCCCCGGGACAGGGGGGAGCCGAGCAGTACTTC. It encodes CASSPPGQGGAEQYF.

The chain uses TRBV2 and TRBJ2-3; 7 positions agree with TRBD2. CDR1 is SNHLY and CDR2 is FYNNEI in the germline V gene. The CDR3 has 14 amino acids. J gave up 4 bases and V 5 bases, and 6 bases lay outside the gene matches. The CDR3 DNA reads as TGTGCCAGCAGTCGTACTAGCGTCTCAGATACGCAGTATTTT. Protein: CASSRTSVSDTQYF.

V and J are TRBV7-9 and TRBJ2-7, with 9 bases identical to TRBD1. Losses at the gene ends were 4 bases for V and 3 bases for J; bases not matched to a gene: 7. Germline V gene sequence: CDR1 SEHNR, CDR2 FQNEAQ (reference sequence). There are 15 residues in the CDR3. CDR3 nucleotides: TGTGCCAGCAGCTCGTTGGTGGACAGGGGCTACGAGCAGTACTTC. It translates to CASSSLVDRGYEQYF.

This clone was observed a few times. The rearrangement joins TRBV18 to TRBJ2-1, with unresolved D. Germline CDR1 is KGHSH and CDR2 is LQKENI. Trimming pared 3 bases from V and 0 bases from J, leaving 9 bases between. The CDR3 is 15 amino acids. The chain's CDR3 is CASSPTESSYNEQFF. The CDR3 DNA sequence: TGTGCCAGCTCACCTACCGAGAGCTCCTACAATGAGCAGTTCTTC.

This clone occurred a few times. The chain uses TRBV7-2 and TRBJ1-2; 7 bases are a match to TRBD1. The germline CDR1 and CDR2 sequences are SGHTA and FQGNSA. CDR3 length: 15 residues. The V gene end was trimmed by 0 bases and the J gene end by 0 bases; junction bases not matched to a gene: 1. In DNA form, the CDR3 reads TGTGCCAGCAGCTTAGCGCAGGGGGCTAACTATGGCTACACCTTC. Protein: CASSLAQGANYGYTF.

The V call is TRBV29-1, the J call TRBJ2-2; D may be TRBD2 (6 bases). This CDR3 region has 15 residues. Trimming removed 6 bases from V and 6 bases from J, with 20 bases in between. In germline, CDR1 is SQVTM, CDR2 ANQGSEA. The chain's CDR3 is CSVETWGVEAGELFF. CDR3 coding DNA: TGCAGCGTAGAAACATGGGGGGTTGAGGCCGGGGAGCTGTTTTTT.

This clone was seen more than once but under ten times. The genes are TRBV18 and TRBJ2-5, with D hard to call. The CDR3 is made up of 14 amino acids. Germline V gene sequence: CDR1 KGHSH, CDR2 LQKENI. The V and J ends lost 0 bases and 1 base respectively, with 6 bases between them. The CDR3 here is CASSPPAGQETQYF. The DNA of the CDR3 is TGTGCCAGCTCACCACCCGCAGGCCAAGAGACCCAGTACTTC.

The chain combines TRBV28 with TRBJ2-7, with a tentative D call TRBD2 (6 bases). Between the trimmed V and J ends, which lost 8 bases and 2 bases, there was a span of 22 bases. Germline V lookup: CDR1 MDHEN, CDR2 SYDVKM. The CDR3 is 16 residues long. The CDR3 region has the DNA TGTGCCAGCGCTACGGGAGCGGATGCTCGTACCTACGAGCAGTACTTC. This encodes CASATGADARTYEQYF.

This clone was found a few times. The genes are TRBV9 and TRBJ2-2, with D maybe TRBD2 (5 bases). V was shortened by 2 bases and J by 5 bases, with 19 bases between the two germline ends. The CDR3 contains 17 residues. Germline lookup yields CDR1 SGDLS and CDR2 YYNGEE. CDR3 residues: CASSVNSANPWTGELFF. CDR3 DNA sequence: TGTGCCAGCAGCGTGAATAGCGCGAACCCCTGGACCGGGGAGCTGTTTTTT.

For the CDR3, the DNA is TGCAGCGGGGTAACAGGGTCTTTCATCGATACGCAGTATTTT. It translates to CSGVTGSFIDTQYF. The rearrangement links TRBV29-1 to TRBJ2-3, with D possibly being TRBD1 (6 bases). The V end lost 7 bases, the J end lost 6 bases, and 20 bases lay between the germline ends. The CDR3 covers 14 residues. Germline V CDR1 and CDR2: SQVTM, ANQGSEA.

The rearrangement uses TRBV15 and TRBJ1-1, with TRBD1 as a possible D gene (5 bases). V lost 0 bases to trimming and J lost 4 bases, with 6 bases between them. CDR1 and CDR2 (germline): LNHNV, YYDKDF (reference sequence). The CDR3 sequence is 13 residues long. The CDR3 protein is CATSRDRATEAFF. Here the CDR3 DNA reads TGTGCCACCAGCAGAGACAGGGCCACTGAAGCTTTCTTT.

This clone showed up just a few times. The CDR3 DNA reads as TGTGCCAGCAGCCTTCGAGGTGGCAAAAACATTCAGTACTTC. Its protein product is CASSLRGGKNIQYF. The J gene is TRBJ2-4, the V gene TRBV7-3; D is uncertain. This CDR3 has 14 residues. V was pared by 5 bases and J by 3 bases, with 11 bases between. The germline CDR1 and CDR2 sequences are SGHTA and FQGTGA.

The chain couples TRBV18 to TRBJ1-5; TRBD1 matches 7 bases. The CDR3 is 14 residues long. Germline V CDR1 and CDR2: KGHSH, LQKENI. Unmatched junction bases numbered 9, after V lost 6 bases and J lost 7 bases. The CDR3 DNA is TGTGCCAGCTCCCCGCGACAGGGAGACCAGCCCCAGCATTTT. It specifies CASSPRQGDQPQHF. Full variable domain (missing parts from reference TRBV18 and TRBJ1-5): NAGVMQNPRHLVRRRGQEARLRCSPMKGHSHVYWYRQLPEEGLKFMVYLQKENIIDESGMPKERFSAEFPKEGPSILRIQQVVRGDSAAYFCASSPRQGDQPQHFGDGTRLSIL.

This clone was counted between two and nine times. An end of the junction does not agree with germline; a read error may underlie this. This rearrangement joins TRBV4-2 to TRBJ2-3, with 14 bases lining up with TRBD2. Per germline, CDR1 LGHNA and CDR2 YNFKEQ. This CDR3 comprises 19 residues. This chain's CDR3 is CASTQGLAGGTSGADTQYF. CDR3 bases: TGTGCCAGCACCCAAGGACTAGCGGGAGGAACCTCCGGCGCAGATACGCAGTATTTT.

This clone occurred a few times. The chain links TRBV7-9 to TRBJ2-5, with 8 bases aligning to TRBD2. Germline CDR1 is SEHNR and CDR2 is FQNEAQ (reference sequence). There are 17 residues in the CDR3. The V segment lost 7 bases and the J segment 6 bases; nucleotides outside the gene matches: 19. The CDR3 bases are TGTGCCAGCAACATATACGGAGCGGGAGCGAACGAGAAGACCCAGTACTTC. It encodes CASNIYGAGANEKTQYF. The whole variable domain, filled in from reference TRBV7-9 and TRBJ2-5, reads DTGVSQNPRHKITKRGQNVTFRCDPISEHNRLYWYRQTLGQGPEFLTYFQNEAQLEKSRLLSDRFSAERPKGSFSTLEIQRTEQGDSAMYLCASNIYGAGANEKTQYFGPGTRLLVL.

This clone was counted once. The rearrangement links TRBV28 to TRBJ1-1, with D uncertain. V was shortened by 5 bases and J by 1 base, with 14 bases between the two germline ends. This CDR3 region has 15 residues. Germline CDR1 is MDHEN and CDR2 is SYDVKM. This chain's CDR3 is CASSLEDGGNTEAFF. The CDR3 bases are TGTGCCAGCAGTCTAGAGGACGGAGGGAACACTGAAGCTTTCTTT.

This clone was picked up a small number of times. This chain joins TRBV7-9 and TRBJ2-7; a possible D gene is TRBD1 (6 bases). Germline V gene sequence: CDR1 SEHNR, CDR2 FQNEAQ (reference sequence). Trimming pared 1 base from V and 1 base from J, leaving 8 bases between. The CDR3 sequence is 14 residues long. Here the CDR3 DNA reads TGTGCCAGCAGCTTAGGACAGGAGTCCTACGAGCAGTACTTC. Translation: CASSLGQESYEQYF.